Following are 32 T cell receptor beta chains from one sample sequenced in a study of blood T cell repertoires in COVID-19. Sequenced by immunoSEQ multiplex PCR; TCRdb stores in-frame clones only, minus some. The sample includes about 240,000 clones, around 81% of them seen just once. Source material: peripheral blood. All receptors come from a man aged 30-40 years who had recovered from COVID-19.

The genes are TRBV9 and TRBJ2-2, with D uncertain. The V gene's germline CDR1 is SGDLS and CDR2 YYNGEE. The germline V and J ends were trimmed by 3 bases and 2 bases, with 8 bases remaining between them. This CDR3 region has 14 residues. The CDR3 region is CASSATPNTGELFF. DNA of the CDR3: TGTGCCAGCAGCGCGACACCCAACACCGGGGAGCTGTTTTTT.

This clone has a single count. V usage is TRBV7-9 and J usage is TRBJ2-2, with 12 bases aligning to TRBD1. Per the germline V gene, CDR1 is SEHNR and CDR2 is FQNEAQ (reference sequence). The CDR3 is made up of 15 amino acids. V gave up 5 bases and J gave up 8 bases; unmatched junction bases: 6. The CDR3 sequence: CASSTGTGGAGELFF. DNA for the CDR3: TGTGCCAGCAGCACCGGGACAGGGGGCGCGGGGGAGCTGTTTTTT.

The chain carries TRBV5-6 and TRBJ2-3, with D unclear. Trimming cost V 1 base and J 7 bases, with 4 bases left between them. The CDR3 has 11 amino acids. The germline V gene encodes CDR1 SGHDT and CDR2 YYEEEE. The CDR3 loop reads CASSLSNTQYF. CDR3 in DNA: TGTGCCAGCAGCTTGAGCAATACGCAGTATTTT. The whole variable domain, filled in from reference TRBV5-6 and TRBJ2-3, reads DAGVTQSPTHLIKTRGQQVTLRCSPKSGHDTVSWYQQALGQGPQFIFQYYEEEERQRGNFPDRFSGHQFPNYSSELNVNALLLGDSALYLCASSLSNTQYFGPGTRLTVL.

This clone was counted many times. J is TRBJ1-5 and V is TRBV12-3 or TRBV12-4, with D possibly TRBD1 on 5 matching bases. The CDR3 is 13 amino acids. Trimming took off 3 bases at V and 5 bases at J, with 8 bases between the two ends. CDR3 in DNA: TGTGCCAGCAGTTTTAAAGGGGATCAGCCCCAGCATTTT. Protein: CASSFKGDQPQHF.

This clone came up once. The rearrangement links TRBV18 to TRBJ2-2; 13 bases are shared with TRBD2. The V gene end was trimmed by 1 base and the J gene end by 1 base; junction bases not matched to a gene: 3. CDR1 is KGHSH, CDR2 LQKENI, per germline. This CDR3 region has 18 residues. The CDR3 DNA reads as TGTGCCAGCTCACCACGGACTAGCGGGGGCTTGAACACCGGGGAGCTGTTTTTT. This encodes CASSPRTSGGLNTGELFF.

The chain employs TRBV21-1 and TRBJ2-7; the DNA was not used to check the table's D call, TRBD1. TRBV21-1 is a pseudogene segment. CDR3 length: 16 residues. CDR3 region: CASSNRTGTPTYEQYF. CDR3 bases: TGTGCCAGCAGCAACAGAACAGGGACACCTACCTACGAGCAGTACTTC.

This clone has just one count. The V gene is TRBV28, the J gene TRBJ1-5; maybe TRBD1 (5 bases). Germline V CDR1 and CDR2: MDHEN, SYDVKM. The CDR3 runs 15 residues. The ends were cut back, 6 bases at V and 0 bases at J, with 12 bases in the middle. The DNA for the CDR3 is TGTGCCAGCAGCCGCGGGGGATATAGCAATCAGCCCCAGCATTTT. This translates into CASSRGGYSNQPQHF.

The chain employs TRBV11-1 and TRBJ2-1; D call uncertain. The germline V gene encodes CDR1 SGHAT and CDR2 FQDESV (reference sequence). The V end was cut by 6 bases, the J end by 6 bases, with 9 bases between. The CDR3 is 12 residues long. CDR3 region: CASSPEFNEQFF. The CDR3 DNA is TGTGCCAGCAGTCCGGAGTTCAATGAGCAGTTCTTC.

This rearrangement joins TRBV2 to TRBJ1-6; tentative D call: TRBD1 (5 bases). Germline V gene data show CDR1 as SNHLY and CDR2 as FYNNEI. The CDR3 loop spans 14 amino acids. V was cut by 3 bases and J by 8 bases, with 11 bases left in between. CDR3 DNA: TGTGCCAGCAGTGATGGGCAGGGCTATTCACCCCTCCACTTT. Its protein is CASSDGQGYSPLHF.

The J gene is TRBJ1-1, the V gene TRBV11-2; the match to TRBD1 covers 8 bases. The CDR3 consists of 14 residues. Germline V gene sequence: CDR1 SGHAT, CDR2 FQNNGV. V lost 0 bases and J lost 8; bases outside the gene matches: 5. Here the CDR3 reads CASSLDWDRREAFF. The DNA for the CDR3 is TGTGCCAGCAGCTTAGATTGGGACAGGCGAGAAGCTTTCTTT.

The rearrangement links TRBV11-2 to TRBJ1-2; the match to TRBD1 covers 7 bases. CDR1 SGHAT and CDR2 FQNNGV come from the germline V gene. This CDR3 is built from 17 residues. V was pared by 2 bases and J by 7 bases, with 16 bases of the junction left unmatched. As DNA, the CDR3 is TGTGCCAGCAGCTTATATGTCAGGGGGTCAGGCTATGGTGGCTACACCTTC. It yields the protein CASSLYVRGSGYGGYTF.

This clone has a handful of counts. This sequence joins TRBV9 and TRBJ2-5; 12 nucleotides agree with TRBD1. CDR1 SGDLS and CDR2 YYNGEE come from the germline V gene. The CDR3 totals 15 residues. Trimming at V came to 2 bases and at J to 4 bases, leaving 3 bases not matched to a gene. CDR3 amino acids: CASSVGQGAGETQYF. The CDR3 DNA reads as TGTGCCAGCAGCGTGGGACAGGGGGCCGGAGAGACCCAGTACTTC.

The chain recombines TRBV10-1 with TRBJ2-2; D is uncertain. CDR3 length: 14 amino acids. Germline CDR1 reads WNHNN; CDR2 reads SYGVQD (reference sequence). V dropped 3 bases and J dropped 4 bases, with 9 bases sitting between them. The CDR3 protein is CASSDGSGTGELFF. DNA for the CDR3: TGCGCCAGCAGTGACGGGTCTGGCACCGGGGAGCTGTTTTTT.

V and J are TRBV28 and TRBJ1-1, with 7 nucleotides matching TRBD1. Germline assignment: CDR1 MDHEN and CDR2 SYDVKM. This CDR3 contains 15 residues. The V gene end was trimmed by 2 bases and the J gene end by 5 bases; junction bases not matched to a gene: 8. CDR3: CASSLQGEGRTEAFF. The CDR3 nucleotides read TGTGCCAGCAGTTTACAGGGGGAAGGCAGAACTGAAGCTTTCTTT.

V and J are TRBV7-8 and TRBJ2-7; D gene uncertain. The CDR3 has 11 amino acids. Per germline, CDR1 SGHVS and CDR2 FQNEAQ. The V end was cut by 4 bases, the J end by 6 bases, with 7 bases between. CDR3 DNA: TGTGCCAGCAGCTCAGGTGGCGAGCAGTACGTC. Amino acid sequence: CASSSGGEQYV.

The chain uses TRBV10-1 and TRBJ2-4; D is ambiguous. The CDR3 is 14 amino acids. The germline CDR1 and CDR2 sequences are WNHNN and SYGVQD (reference sequence). V lost 3 bases and J lost 2, with 8 bases in between. CDR3 region: CASSDGGTKNIQYF. The CDR3 DNA reads TGCGCCAGCAGTGACGGCGGCACCAAAAACATTCAGTACTTC.

The chain couples TRBV14 to TRBJ1-1; a weak D match, TRBD1 (6 bases). This CDR3 is 13 amino acids long. The V gene's germline CDR1 is SGHDN and CDR2 FVKESK. V lost 5 bases and J 3 bases, leaving 10 bases between the germline ends. This CDR3 reads CASSEQGDTEAFF. The CDR3 DNA reads as TGTGCCAGCAGCGAACAGGGAGACACTGAAGCTTTCTTT.

V is TRBV18 and J is TRBJ2-7, with D unresolved. There are 14 residues in the CDR3. V lost 3 bases and J lost 5, with 14 bases in between. CDR1 and CDR2 from the germline V gene are KGHSH and LQKENI. The CDR3 bases are TGTGCCAGCTCACCGTTATCAGGCCAGGACGAGCAGTACTTC. Amino acid sequence: CASSPLSGQDEQYF.

The DNA for the CDR3 is TGTGCCAGCTCCCAATGGGGGGGCGCGAACTATGGCTACACCTTC. Translating gives CASSQWGGANYGYTF. The rearrangement links TRBV18 to TRBJ1-2, with D possibly matching TRBD1 (6 bases). CDR3 length: 15 residues. The germline V gene encodes CDR1 KGHSH and CDR2 LQKENI. V was shortened by 6 bases and J by 2 bases, with 16 bases between the two germline ends. The entire variable domain, with the rest obtained from reference TRBV18 and TRBJ1-2, is as follows: NAGVMQNPRHLVRRRGQEARLRCSPMKGHSHVYWYRQLPEEGLKFMVYLQKENIIDESGMPKERFSAEFPKEGPSILRIQQVVRGDSAAYFCASSQWGGANYGYTFGSGTRLTVV.

In nucleotides, the CDR3 is TGTGCCAGCACCGAACTAGCGGGTGACTACAATGAGCAGTTCTTC. Its translation: CASTELAGDYNEQFF. V is TRBV7-9 and J is TRBJ2-1; 9 bases align to TRBD2. After removal of 7 bases from V and 3 bases from J, the junction contained 7 bases not matched to a gene. From germline, CDR1 is SEHNR and CDR2 FQNEAQ (reference sequence). The CDR3 runs 15 residues.

The V and J genes are TRBV5-6 and TRBJ2-7; 9 bases fit TRBD1. Germline V gives CDR1 SGHDT, CDR2 YYEEEE. The CDR3 is made up of 15 amino acids. The ends lost 5 bases at V and 7 bases at J; junction bases unmatched: 13. The CDR3 DNA reads as TGTGCCAGCAGTCCGGCGGGGACAGGGCGGTCAGAGCAGTACTTC. Its translation is CASSPAGTGRSEQYF.

The chain joins TRBV7-9 to TRBJ2-7; D unresolved. The CDR3 runs to 13 residues. Germline values: CDR1 SEHNR, CDR2 FQNEAQ (reference sequence). V lost 6 bases and J 3 bases, leaving 12 bases between the germline ends. CDR3 region: CASSRGAIYEQYV. For the CDR3, the DNA is TGTGCCAGCAGTCGAGGTGCGATCTACGAGCAGTACGTC.

The rearrangement joins TRBV15 to TRBJ2-3; 7 bases map to TRBD1. With 3 bases clipped from V and 6 bases from J, the junction kept 9 bases outside the gene matches. Germline-derived CDR1 and CDR2 are LNHNV and YYDKDF (reference sequence). This CDR3 is built from 15 residues. The CDR3 sequence is CATSSGQVILDTQYF. CDR3 bases: TGTGCCACCAGCAGTGGACAGGTTATTCTGGATACGCAGTATTTT. The complete variable domain, with remaining parts taken from reference TRBV15 and TRBJ2-3, reads DAMVIQNPRYQVTQFGKPVTLSCSQTLNHNVMYWYQQKSSQAPKLLFHYYDKDFNNEADTPDNFQSRRPNTSFCFLDIRSPGLGDTAMYLCATSSGQVILDTQYFGPGTRLTVL.

This clone was picked up a small number of times. The chain links TRBV10-3 to TRBJ1-6; 8 positions match TRBD1. The CDR3 contains 13 residues. J lost 10 bases, V lost 10 bases, and 9 bases had no gene match. Looked up from germline, CDR1 is ENHRY and CDR2 is SYGVKD. CDR3 in amino acids: CANKDRVGSPLHF. CDR3 nucleotides: TGTGCCAACAAGGACAGGGTTGGATCACCCCTCCACTTT.

The chain links TRBV2 to TRBJ1-2, with 7 bases fitting TRBD1. The J segment lost 8 bases and the V segment lost 4 bases, leaving 10 bases of the junction unmatched. The CDR3 is 14 amino acids. Germline V gene sequence: CDR1 SNHLY, CDR2 FYNNEI. CDR3 region: CASSAEQGQGGYTF. CDR3 coding DNA: TGTGCCAGCAGTGCGGAACAGGGGCAGGGAGGCTACACCTTC.

CDR3: CASSYLSPEQGSEAFF. CDR3 in DNA: TGTGCCAGCAGTTACTTATCGCCCGAACAGGGATCTGAAGCTTTCTTT. The chain is built from TRBV6-2 or TRBV6-3 and TRBJ1-1; a possible D gene is TRBD1 (6 bases). CDR1 and CDR2 (germline): MNHEY, SVGEGT. The length of the CDR3 is 16 residues. V dropped 1 base and J dropped 6 bases, with 18 bases sitting between them.

The rearrangement uses TRBV15 and TRBJ2-3; 8 nucleotides align to TRBD2. Losses at the gene ends were 4 bases for V and 6 bases for J; bases not matched to a gene: 3. Per the germline V gene, CDR1 is LNHNV and CDR2 is YYDKDF (reference sequence). CDR3 size: 13 residues. The CDR3 DNA is TGTGCCACCAGCATAGCGGGGCTCGATACGCAGTATTTT. Protein product: CATSIAGLDTQYF.

This chain connects TRBV11-2 to TRBJ2-5; TRBD1 aligns across 9 bases. J gave up 7 bases and V 3 bases, and 6 bases lay outside the gene matches. The CDR3 extends over 14 amino acids. Germline assignment: CDR1 SGHAT and CDR2 FQNNGV. As DNA, the CDR3 is TGTGCCAGCAGCTTGGACGGGGGACAGGGGACCCAGTACTTC. Protein sequence: CASSLDGGQGTQYF.

The chain employs TRBV6-1 and TRBJ1-5; D not certain. CDR1 MNHNS and CDR2 SASEGT come from the germline V gene. Trimming pared 2 bases from V and 9 bases from J, leaving 5 bases between. CDR3 size: 11 residues. This chain's CDR3 is CASSEHGPQHF. In DNA, the CDR3 is TGTGCCAGCAGTGAACACGGGCCCCAGCATTTT.

The chain links TRBV5-1 to TRBJ2-5; 10 nucleotides match TRBD2. Trimming cost V 4 bases and J 5 bases; bases outside gene matches: 8. CDR3 size: 15 residues. Germline values: CDR1 SGHRS, CDR2 YFSETQ. CDR3 in amino acids: CASSLQRGGAETQYF. The CDR3 DNA sequence: TGCGCCAGCAGCCTTCAGCGGGGGGGTGCGGAGACCCAGTACTTC.

This clone was detected only once. The chain employs TRBV6-5 and TRBJ2-7; D is possibly TRBD1 (6 bases). In germline, CDR1 is MNHEY, CDR2 SVGAGI. CDR3 length: 11 amino acids. Trimming pared 11 bases from V and 2 bases from J, leaving 10 bases between. CDR3 sequence reads: CAARTAYEQYF. The CDR3 DNA reads TGTGCCGCTCGGACAGCCTACGAGCAGTACTTC.

The J gene is TRBJ1-6, the V gene TRBV10-3; TRBD1 matches 10 bases. V lost 10 bases to trimming and J lost 7 bases; unmatched junction nucleotides: 4. The CDR3 has 13 residues. Germline V gives CDR1 ENHRY, CDR2 SYGVKD. The CDR3 loop reads CANGQGGNSPLHF. The CDR3 DNA follows: TGTGCCAACGGACAGGGGGGGAATTCACCCCTCCACTTT.